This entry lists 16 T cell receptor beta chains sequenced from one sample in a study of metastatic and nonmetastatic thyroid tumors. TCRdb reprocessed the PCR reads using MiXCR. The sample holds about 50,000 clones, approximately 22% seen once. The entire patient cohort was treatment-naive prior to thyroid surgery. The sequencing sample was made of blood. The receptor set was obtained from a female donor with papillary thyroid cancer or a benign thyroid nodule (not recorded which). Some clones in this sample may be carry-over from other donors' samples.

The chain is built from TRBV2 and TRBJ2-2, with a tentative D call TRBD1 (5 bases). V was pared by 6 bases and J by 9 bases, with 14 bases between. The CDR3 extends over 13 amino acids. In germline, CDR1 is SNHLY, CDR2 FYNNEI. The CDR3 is CASSRDRSWELFF. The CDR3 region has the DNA TGTGCCAGCAGCAGAGACAGATCGTGGGAGCTGTTTTTT.

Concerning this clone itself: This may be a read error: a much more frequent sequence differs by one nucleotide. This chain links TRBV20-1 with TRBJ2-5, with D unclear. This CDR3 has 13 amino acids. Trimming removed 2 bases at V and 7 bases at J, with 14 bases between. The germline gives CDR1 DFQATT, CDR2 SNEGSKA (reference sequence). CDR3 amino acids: CSARFTALGTQYF. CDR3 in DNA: TGCAGTGCTAGATTTACAGCTCTAGGGACCCAGTACTTC.

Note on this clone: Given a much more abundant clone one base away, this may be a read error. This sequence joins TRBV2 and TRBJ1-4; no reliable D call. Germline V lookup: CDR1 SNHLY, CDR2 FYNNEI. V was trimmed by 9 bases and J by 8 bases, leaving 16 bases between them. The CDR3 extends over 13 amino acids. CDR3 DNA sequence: TGTGCCAGTACTGGGCGGGTTTGGGAAAAACTGTTTTTT. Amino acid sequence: CASTGRVWEKLFF.

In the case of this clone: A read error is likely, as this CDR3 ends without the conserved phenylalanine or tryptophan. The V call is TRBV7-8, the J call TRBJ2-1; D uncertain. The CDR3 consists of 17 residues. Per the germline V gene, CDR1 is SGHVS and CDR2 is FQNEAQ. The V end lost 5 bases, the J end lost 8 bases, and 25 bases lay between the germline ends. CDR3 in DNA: TGTGCCAGCAGCGTAATTTTATCCCAGAGCGTATCGGATGAGCAGTTCCGC. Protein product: CASSVILSQSVSDEQFR.

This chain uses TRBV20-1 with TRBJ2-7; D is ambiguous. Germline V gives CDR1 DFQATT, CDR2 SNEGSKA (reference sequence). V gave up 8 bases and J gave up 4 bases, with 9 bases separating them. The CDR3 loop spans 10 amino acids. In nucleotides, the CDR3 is TGCAGTTCTCACCGGTACGAGCAGTACTTC. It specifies CSSHRYEQYF.

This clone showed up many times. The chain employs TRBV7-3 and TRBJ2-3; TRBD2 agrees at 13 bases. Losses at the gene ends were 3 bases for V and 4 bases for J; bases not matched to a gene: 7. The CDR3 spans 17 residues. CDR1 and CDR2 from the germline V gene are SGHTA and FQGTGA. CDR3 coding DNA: TGTGCCAGCAGCTTTACTAGCGGGAGGGAGGGCCCAGATACGCAGTATTTT. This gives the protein CASSFTSGREGPDTQYF.

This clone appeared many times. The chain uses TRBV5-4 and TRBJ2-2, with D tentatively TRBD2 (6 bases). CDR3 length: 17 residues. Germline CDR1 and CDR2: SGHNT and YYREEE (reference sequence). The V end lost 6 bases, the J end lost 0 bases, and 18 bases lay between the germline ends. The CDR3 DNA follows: TGTGCCAGCACCTCCAGACGGGAGACAGCGAACACCGGGGAGCTGTTTTTT. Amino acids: CASTSRRETANTGELFF.

The CDR3 spells CATILTGLVEQYF. Written as DNA, the CDR3 is TGTGCCACCATTCTGACAGGGTTGGTCGAGCAGTACTTC. The chain has TRBV6-1 and TRBJ2-7, with 7 bases that match TRBD1. Germline V CDR1 and CDR2: MNHNS, SASEGT. V dropped 10 bases and J dropped 6; count of bases not matched to a gene: 12. CDR3 length equals 13 residues.

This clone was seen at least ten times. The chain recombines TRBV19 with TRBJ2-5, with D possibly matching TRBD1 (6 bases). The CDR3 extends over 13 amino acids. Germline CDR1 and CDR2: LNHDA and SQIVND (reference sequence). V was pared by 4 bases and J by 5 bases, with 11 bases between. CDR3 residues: CASSKGGFETQYF. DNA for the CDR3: TGTGCCAGTAGTAAAGGGGGATTTGAGACCCAGTACTTC.

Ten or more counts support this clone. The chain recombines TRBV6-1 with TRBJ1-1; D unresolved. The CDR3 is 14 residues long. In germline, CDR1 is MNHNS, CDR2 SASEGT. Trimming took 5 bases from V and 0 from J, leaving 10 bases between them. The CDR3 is CASSSPGMNTEAFF. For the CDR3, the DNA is TGTGCCAGCAGTTCGCCAGGCATGAACACTGAAGCTTTCTTT.

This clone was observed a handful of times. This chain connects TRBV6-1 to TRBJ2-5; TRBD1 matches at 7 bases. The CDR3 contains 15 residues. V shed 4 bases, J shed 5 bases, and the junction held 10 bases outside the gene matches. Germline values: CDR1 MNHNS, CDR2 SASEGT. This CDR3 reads CASSGSTGAFETQYF. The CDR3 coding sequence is TGTGCCAGCAGTGGAAGTACAGGGGCCTTTGAGACCCAGTACTTC.

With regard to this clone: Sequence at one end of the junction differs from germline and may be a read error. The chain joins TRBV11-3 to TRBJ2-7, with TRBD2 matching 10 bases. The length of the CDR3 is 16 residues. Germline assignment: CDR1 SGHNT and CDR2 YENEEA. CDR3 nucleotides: TGTGCCAGCAGTTTAGAAGTGGGGACTAGCGTTTACGAGCAGTACTTC. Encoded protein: CASSLEVGTSVYEQYF.

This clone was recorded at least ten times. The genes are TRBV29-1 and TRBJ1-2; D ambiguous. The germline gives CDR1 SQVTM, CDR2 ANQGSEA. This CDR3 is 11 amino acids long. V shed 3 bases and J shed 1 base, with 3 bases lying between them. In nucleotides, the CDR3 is TGCAGCGTTGACTTTAACTATGGCTACACCTTC. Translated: CSVDFNYGYTF.

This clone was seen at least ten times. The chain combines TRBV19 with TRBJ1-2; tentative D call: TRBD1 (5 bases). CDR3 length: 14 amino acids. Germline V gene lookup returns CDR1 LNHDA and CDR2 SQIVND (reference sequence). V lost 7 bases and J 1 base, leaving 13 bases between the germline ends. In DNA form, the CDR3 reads TGTGCCAGTAAGGGCGGGACTATTAACTATGGCTACACCTTC. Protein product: CASKGGTINYGYTF.

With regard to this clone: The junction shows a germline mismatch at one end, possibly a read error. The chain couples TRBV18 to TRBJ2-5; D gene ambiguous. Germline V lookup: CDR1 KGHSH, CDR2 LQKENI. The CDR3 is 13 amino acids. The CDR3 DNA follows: TGTGCCAGCTCACCAGCGGCCAAAGAGACCCAGCACTTC. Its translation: CASSPAAKETQHF.

CDR3 amino acids: CASSQALGRSSSYEQYF. DNA for the CDR3: TGCGCCAGCAGCCAGGCCCTAGGGCGGAGTAGTTCCTACGAGCAGTACTTC. The V gene is TRBV4-1, the J gene TRBJ2-7; D gene uncertain. The CDR3 runs to 17 residues. Germline V gene sequence: CDR1 MGHRA, CDR2 YSYEKL. V shed 3 bases and J shed 1 base, with 19 bases lying between them.